The 14 T cell receptor beta chains in this list originate from one sample, sequenced in a study of cytomegalovirus exposure and HLA in healthy donors. Both 60 Vbeta primers and 13 Jbeta primers went into the PCR. The method was immunoSEQ multiplex PCR; TCRdb's version includes in-frame clones alone and lacks a portion of them. Of under 140,000 clones listed, approximately 83% are singletons. What was sequenced was PBMCs. These receptors came from a man in his forties in good health and CMV-seronegative.

The rearrangement links TRBV6-6 to TRBJ1-1; D may be TRBD1 (6 bases). The V gene's germline CDR1 is MNHNY and CDR2 SVGAGI (reference sequence). The CDR3 loop spans 14 amino acids. Trimming shortened V by 6 bases and J by 0 bases, and 11 bases separated the two germline ends. The DNA for the CDR3 is TGTGCCAGCAGACAGGACAGACTGAACACTGAAGCTTTCTTT. Translation: CASRQDRLNTEAFF.

The chain is built from TRBV6-1 and TRBJ2-5; tentatively, D is TRBD2 (6 bases). Trimming removed 5 bases from V and 5 bases from J, with 9 bases in between. The CDR3 extends over 12 amino acids. The V gene's germline CDR1 is MNHNS and CDR2 SASEGT. CDR3 sequence reads: CASSFSGETQYF. The CDR3 DNA follows: TGTGCCAGCAGTTTTAGCGGTGAGACCCAGTACTTC.

Of note for this clone: One junction end disagrees with the germline gene, perhaps due to a read error. This specimen includes other DNA sequences encoding the same CDR3. The gene calls are TRBV5-1 and TRBJ1-6; D uncertain. The CDR3 has 15 amino acids. Germline V gene data show CDR1 as SGHRS and CDR2 as YFSETQ. For the CDR3, the DNA is TGCGCCAGCAGCTTGTTTAGTCAGGATAATTCCCCCCTCCACTTT. Translated, it gives CASSLFSQDNSPLHF.

This rearrangement joins TRBV13 to TRBJ1-1; D is unresolved. Deletions cut 1 base from V and 5 bases from J, with 8 bases between. The CDR3 sequence is 13 residues long. CDR1 and CDR2 (germline): PRHDT, FYEKMQ (reference sequence). CDR3 coding DNA: TGTGCCAGCAGCTTAGAGGAGGGTACTGAAGCTTTCTTT. Residues: CASSLEEGTEAFF.

This chain connects TRBV6-5 to TRBJ1-2; a possible D gene is TRBD1 (5 bases). CDR1 is MNHEY, CDR2 SVGAGI, per germline. The CDR3 sequence is 14 residues long. The V gene lost 5 bases and the J gene lost 3 bases, with 13 bases spanning the gap. DNA for the CDR3: TGTGCCAGCAGTATCTGGGGCGCTGACTATGGCTACACCTTC. Protein: CASSIWGADYGYTF.

The rearrangement uses TRBV7-2 and TRBJ1-2, with D unresolved. The CDR3 runs to 13 residues. Germline CDR1 SGHTA, CDR2 FQGNSA. Trimming stripped 5 bases from V and 4 bases from J, with 11 bases between. The CDR3 region is CASSVDGVYGYTF. CDR3 DNA: TGTGCCAGCAGCGTCGACGGAGTCTATGGCTACACCTTC.

This clone appeared a single time. The genes are TRBV7-8 and TRBJ1-6; no reliable D call. Germline CDR1 is SGHVS and CDR2 is FQNEAQ. CDR3 size: 15 residues. Trimming shortened V by 0 bases and J by 8 bases, and 11 bases separated the two germline ends. The CDR3 DNA follows: TGTGCCAGCAGCTTAGCCCGCGCCTCCTATTCACCCCTCCACTTT. Its translation is CASSLARASYSPLHF.

The chain couples TRBV25-1 to TRBJ2-3; D ambiguous. CDR3 length: 14 residues. Germline V gene lookup returns CDR1 MGHDK and CDR2 SYGVNS. The V and J ends lost 3 bases and 1 base respectively, with 8 bases between them. The CDR3 sequence: CASSDWRRTDTQYF. The CDR3 DNA sequence: TGTGCCAGCAGTGACTGGCGGCGCACAGATACGCAGTATTTT.

The chain links TRBV5-6 to TRBJ1-2; 9 nucleotides align to TRBD1. V was clipped by 3 bases and J by 7 bases; unmatched bases: 10. The V gene's germline CDR1 is SGHDT and CDR2 YYEEEE. The CDR3 consists of 15 residues. The chain's CDR3 is CASSSLRGQGFGYTF. CDR3 in DNA: TGTGCCAGCAGCTCACTTAGGGGACAGGGATTTGGCTACACCTTC.

A note on this clone: This sample includes further DNA sequences coding for the same CDR3. The CDR3 loop reads CASSVRDRAYEQYF. In DNA, the CDR3 is TGTGCCAGCAGTGTTAGGGACAGGGCCTACGAGCAGTACTTC. The gene calls are TRBV6-1 and TRBJ2-7; the match to TRBD1 covers 9 bases. The CDR3 consists of 14 residues. The V gene's germline CDR1 is MNHNS and CDR2 SASEGT. J was trimmed by 2 bases and V by 4 bases; bases with no gene match: 3.

This clone appeared once. V usage is TRBV7-6 and J usage is TRBJ1-3; TRBD1 is a possible D gene (5 bases). Germline V gene lookup returns CDR1 SGHVS and CDR2 FNYEAQ. Between the trimmed V and J ends, which lost 2 bases and 0 bases, there was a span of 11 bases. This CDR3 spans 16 amino acids. Written as DNA, the CDR3 is TGTGCCAGCAGCTTAAAGACAGTGAGCTCTGGAAACACCATATATTTT. Protein product: CASSLKTVSSGNTIYF. The whole variable domain, filled in from reference TRBV7-6 and TRBJ1-3, reads GAGVSQSPRYKVTKRGQDVALRCDPISGHVSLYWYRQALGQGPEFLTYFNYEAQQDKSGLPNDRFSAERPEGSISTLTIQRTEQRDSAMYRCASSLKTVSSGNTIYFGEGSWLTVV.

This clone was counted a few times. This chain connects TRBV18 to TRBJ2-1, with 7 bases lining up with TRBD1. CDR3 length: 14 amino acids. V shed 1 base, J shed 5 bases, and the junction held 2 bases outside the gene matches. Germline values: CDR1 KGHSH, CDR2 LQKENI. This chain's CDR3 is CASSPRQGDNEQFF. CDR3 in DNA: TGTGCCAGCTCACCACGGCAGGGGGACAATGAGCAGTTCTTC.

This clone was seen a single time. V usage is TRBV7-9 and J usage is TRBJ2-7; 11 nucleotides agree with TRBD1. This CDR3 spans 15 amino acids. Germline CDR1 is SEHNR and CDR2 is FQNEAQ (reference sequence). V lost 5 bases, J lost 7 bases, and 10 bases stayed unmatched. The CDR3 DNA is TGTGCCAGCAGCCCCCCGGGACAGGGGGTCGAGGAGCAGTACTTC. Translated: CASSPPGQGVEEQYF.

The rearrangement joins TRBV10-3 to TRBJ2-7, with 9 bases aligning to TRBD2. The trim removed 3 bases at V and 6 bases at J, leaving 3 bases unmatched. Germline V gene data show CDR1 as ENHRY and CDR2 as SYGVKD. CDR3 size: 13 residues. CDR3 DNA sequence: TGTGCCATCAGTGAACTAGCGGGTTCCGAGCAGTACTTC. Its protein is CAISELAGSEQYF.